This T cell receptor (beta chain) was profiled in a study of T cell changes during pregnancy in multiple sclerosis (dated by TCRdb to the late 2010s). For the wider study: Changes in the T cell repertoire over the course of pregnancy were examined in this study in women with multiple sclerosis.

The CDR3 starts with the cysteine, ends with the phenylalanine, and has 14 residues. The sequence is cut down to CDR3 DNA, 42 bases in frame from base 1. From a lookup of the germline V gene, CDR1 and CDR2 are SGHTA and FQGNSA. From V the trimming removes 10 bases and from J it removes 1 base, while the gene matches leave 8 bases of the junction unaccounted for. Comments on this clone: Its antigen specificity is not known. No clone much larger than this one lies a single base away; base qualities are absent.

Library creation used the immunoSEQ multiplex PCR assay. As stored in TCRdb, this immuneACCESS dataset retains in-frame rearrangements with V and J assigned. A fraction of the clones does not appear; measured against another copy, unresolved V genes explain less than half of the discrepancy, and the remainder lacks a known reason. Here the sample has over 100,000 clones; about 93% occur a single time. The ten largest clones represent over 1.5% of the sample. The chain is assembled from TRBV7-2 and TRBJ2-3; 7 bases in between match TRBD1. This receptor was identified in a female donor with multiple sclerosis, enrolled in a pregnancy study. Here the sequenced sample was peripheral blood, taken in the third trimester of pregnancy. The bases read TGTGCCATGTCGACAGGGCTCGGCACAGATACGCAGTATTTT. This encodes CAMSTGLGTDTQYF.